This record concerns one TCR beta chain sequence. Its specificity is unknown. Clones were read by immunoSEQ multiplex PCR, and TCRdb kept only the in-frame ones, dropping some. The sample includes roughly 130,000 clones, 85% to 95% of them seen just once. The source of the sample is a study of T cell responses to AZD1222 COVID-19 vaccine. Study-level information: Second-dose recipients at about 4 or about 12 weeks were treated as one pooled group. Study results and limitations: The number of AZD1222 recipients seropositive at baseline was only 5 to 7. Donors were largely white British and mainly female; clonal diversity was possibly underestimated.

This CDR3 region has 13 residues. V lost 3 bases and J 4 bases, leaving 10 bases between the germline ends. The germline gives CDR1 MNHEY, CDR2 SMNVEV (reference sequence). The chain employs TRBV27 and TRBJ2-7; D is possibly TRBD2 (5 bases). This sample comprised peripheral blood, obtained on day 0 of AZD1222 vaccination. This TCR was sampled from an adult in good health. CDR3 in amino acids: CASSLTTSYEQYF. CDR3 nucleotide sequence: TGTGCCAGCAGTTTGACCACTAGTTACGAGCAGTACTTC.